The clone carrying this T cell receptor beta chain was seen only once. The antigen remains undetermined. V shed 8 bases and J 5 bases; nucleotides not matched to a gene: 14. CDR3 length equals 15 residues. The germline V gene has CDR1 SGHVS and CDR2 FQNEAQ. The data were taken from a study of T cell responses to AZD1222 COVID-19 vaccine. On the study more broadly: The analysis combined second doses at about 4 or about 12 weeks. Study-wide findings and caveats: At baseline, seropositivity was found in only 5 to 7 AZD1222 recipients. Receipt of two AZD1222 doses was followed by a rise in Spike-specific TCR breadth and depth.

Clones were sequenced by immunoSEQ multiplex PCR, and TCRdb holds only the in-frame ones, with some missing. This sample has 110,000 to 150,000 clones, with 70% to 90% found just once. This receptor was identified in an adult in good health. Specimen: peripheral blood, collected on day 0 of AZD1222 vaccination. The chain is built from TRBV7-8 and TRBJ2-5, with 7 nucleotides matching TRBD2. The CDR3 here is CASRGGGGRGETQYF. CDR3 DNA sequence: TGTGCCAGCCGTGGGGGGGGTGGCCGCGGGGAGACCCAGTACTTC. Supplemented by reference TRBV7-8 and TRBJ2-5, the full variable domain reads GAGVSQSPRYKVAKRGQDVALRCDPISGHVSLFWYQQALGQGPEFLTYFQNEAQLDKSGLPSDRFFAERPEGSVSTLKIQRTQQEDSAVYLCASRGGGGRGETQYFGPGTRLLVL.